This T cell receptor (beta chain) emerged from a study of T cell responses to AZD1222 COVID-19 vaccine. The CDR3 loop spans 15 amino acids. The germline V and J ends were trimmed by 2 bases and 2 bases, with 10 bases remaining between them. CDR1 is MNHNY, CDR2 SVGAGI, per germline (reference sequence). Measured with immunoSEQ multiplex PCR; TCRdb has only the in-frame clones, and not every one. In the table there are 95,000 to 150,000 clones, around 92% of which are singletons. This TCR derives from an adult in good health. The specimen was peripheral blood, collected on day 0 of AZD1222 vaccination. The chain is built from TRBV6-6 and TRBJ2-1; weak D call: TRBD1 (6 bases). The CDR3 protein is CASSYPGTTYNEQFF. For the CDR3, the DNA is TGTGCCAGCAGTTACCCCGGGACAACCTACAATGAGCAGTTCTTC.